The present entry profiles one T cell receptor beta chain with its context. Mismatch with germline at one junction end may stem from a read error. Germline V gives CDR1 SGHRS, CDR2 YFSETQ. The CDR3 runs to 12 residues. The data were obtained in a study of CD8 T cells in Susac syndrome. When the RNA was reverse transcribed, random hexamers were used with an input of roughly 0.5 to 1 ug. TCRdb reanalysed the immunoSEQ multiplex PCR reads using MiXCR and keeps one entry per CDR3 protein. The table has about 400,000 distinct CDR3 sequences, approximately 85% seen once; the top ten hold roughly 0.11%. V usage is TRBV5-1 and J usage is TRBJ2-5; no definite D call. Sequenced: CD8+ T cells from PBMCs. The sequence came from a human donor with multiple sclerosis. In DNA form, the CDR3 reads TGTGCCAGCAGTTTGGCTGGGGAGACCCAGTACTTC. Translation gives CASSLAGETQYF. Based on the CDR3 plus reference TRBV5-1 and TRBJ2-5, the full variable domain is KAGVTQTPRYLIKTRGQQVTLSCSPISGHRSVSWYQQTPGQGLQFLFEYFSETQRNKGNFPGRFSGRQFSNSRSEMNVSTLELGDSALYLCASSLAGETQYFGPGTRLLVL.